One sample yielded the 13 T cell receptor beta chains listed below, sequenced in a study of blood T cells in healthy people across ages (dated by TCRdb to the mid-2010s). The method was 5' RACE. The instrument was an Illumina HiSeq 2500. A second 7 to 11 cycle PCR used a sample-barcoded 5' primer and a J-beta primer mix. TCRdb reprocessed the public reads (quality trimming at Q25 with fastp, clone calling with MiXCR) and kept in-frame beta chains. Identical CDR3 protein sequences are pooled into one entry, listed with their most common genes and DNA. A total of about 800,000 distinct CDR3 sequences appear in this sample, 55% to 70% of them only once. The ten biggest clones cover roughly 22% of the sample. The sequenced sample consisted of blood. All receptors derive from a man aged 25 to 45 in good health.

The gene calls are TRBV5-5 and TRBJ2-5, with D possibly being TRBD2 (6 bases). V dropped 5 bases and J dropped 2 bases, with 13 bases sitting between them. This CDR3 spans 14 amino acids. The germline V gene encodes CDR1 SGHKS and CDR2 YYEKEE (reference sequence). The DNA of the CDR3 is TGTGCCAGCAGAGCCGGAGGGACGCAAGAGACCCAGTACTTC. It is translated as CASRAGGTQETQYF. Using reference TRBV5-5 and TRBJ2-5 for the parts outside the CDR3, the full variable domain is DAGVTQSPTHLIKTRGQQVTLRCSPISGHKSVSWYQQVLGQGPQFIFQYYEKEERGRGNFPDRFSARQFPNYSSELNVNALLLGDSALYLCASRAGGTQETQYFGPGTRLLVL.

V is TRBV6-4 and J is TRBJ2-1, with 7 bases lining up with TRBD1. V lost 6 bases and J lost 5; bases outside the gene matches: 10. Germline V gene sequence: CDR1 MRHNA, CDR2 SNTAGT. The CDR3 sequence is 15 residues long. CDR3 amino acids: CASSAQGDKHNEQFF. In DNA, the CDR3 is TGTGCCAGCAGCGCTCAGGGGGACAAACACAATGAGCAGTTCTTC.

This rearrangement joins TRBV7-9 to TRBJ1-2; D possibly corresponds to TRBD1 (5 bases). This CDR3 contains 15 residues. From germline, CDR1 is SEHNR and CDR2 FQNEAQ (reference sequence). Trimming stripped 5 bases from V and 2 bases from J, with 15 bases between. As DNA, the CDR3 is TGTGCCAGCAGCCCGACCAGGGAGGCGAACTATGGCTACACCTTC. Amino acid sequence: CASSPTREANYGYTF.

The table lists this clonotype with a few counts. The rearrangement joins TRBV29-1 to TRBJ2-7; 10 bases fit TRBD2. Germline V lookup: CDR1 SQVTM, CDR2 ANQGSEA. V gave up 2 bases and J gave up 4 bases; unmatched junction bases: 5. There are 14 residues in the CDR3. The CDR3 loop is CSVEPLAGGYEQYF. CDR3 DNA sequence: TGCAGCGTTGAACCCTTAGCGGGAGGTTACGAGCAGTACTTC.

This chain uses TRBV7-2 with TRBJ2-5, with D perhaps matching TRBD2 (6 bases). Looked up from germline, CDR1 is SGHTA and CDR2 is FQGNSA. Trimming removed 2 bases at V and 1 base at J, with 14 bases between. This CDR3 has 16 residues. The CDR3 DNA reads TGTGCCAGCAGCTTAAGTAGTCCGGGACTCCAAGAGACCCAGTACTTC. Amino acids: CASSLSSPGLQETQYF.

Concerning this clonotype itself: A single base separates this from a much larger clone, so it may be a read error. This chain links TRBV28 with TRBJ2-1, with 7 positions matching TRBD1. Germline V gene sequence: CDR1 MDHEN, CDR2 SYDVKM. The CDR3 is made up of 15 amino acids. J was trimmed by 3 bases and V by 4 bases; bases with no gene match: 6. In nucleotides, the CDR3 is TGTGCCAGCAGTTCCGCCAGGACAGGCTACAATGAGCAGTTCTTC. Residues: CASSSARTGYNEQFF.

The rearrangement uses TRBV2 and TRBJ2-7; possible D gene TRBD2, 6 bases. The CDR3 loop spans 19 amino acids. Per the germline V gene, CDR1 is SNHLY and CDR2 is FYNNEI. Trimming removed 6 bases from V and 7 bases from J, with 34 bases in between. This chain's CDR3 is CASRQTFPGEAGLKAEQYF. CDR3 in DNA: TGTGCCAGCAGACAAACCTTCCCTGGGGAGGCAGGGTTGAAAGCGGAGCAGTACTTC.

This clonotype was detected a few times. The chain employs TRBV29-1 and TRBJ2-3; D gene uncertain. The CDR3 totals 13 residues. CDR1 SQVTM and CDR2 ANQGSEA come from the germline V gene. Trimming removed 5 bases from V and 0 bases from J, with 9 bases in between. CDR3 in amino acids: CSVLAESTDTQYF. The CDR3 DNA follows: TGCAGCGTTCTGGCGGAAAGCACAGATACGCAGTATTTT.

This chain uses TRBV6-5 with TRBJ2-2; D unresolved. Germline CDR1 is MNHEY and CDR2 is SVGAGI. The CDR3 runs to 14 residues. Trimming stripped 8 bases from V and 6 bases from J, with 16 bases between. The CDR3 DNA reads as TGTGCCAGCGCGGTAGGGCCCCGAGCCGGGGAGCTGTTTTTT. Translation: CASAVGPRAGELFF.

In this sample, this clonotype turned up a few times. The chain couples TRBV6-1 to TRBJ2-7; 9 bases match TRBD1. CDR3 size: 15 residues. CDR1 and CDR2 (germline): MNHNS, SASEGT. J was trimmed by 1 base and V by 4 bases; bases with no gene match: 5. CDR3 sequence: CASSAFGTGSYEQYF. The CDR3, as DNA: TGTGCCAGCAGTGCCTTTGGGACAGGGTCCTACGAGCAGTACTTC.

V and J are TRBV20-1 and TRBJ1-1; D gene unclear. From germline, CDR1 is DFQATT and CDR2 SNEGSKA (reference sequence). V shed 0 bases and J shed 5 bases, with 10 bases lying between them. The CDR3 extends over 13 amino acids. CDR3 sequence reads: CSARDVWRTEAFF. The CDR3 DNA follows: TGCAGTGCTAGAGATGTGTGGAGAACTGAAGCTTTCTTT.

This clonotype was seen once. The chain uses TRBV5-5 and TRBJ2-4; no reliable D call. The J call may be wrong; the DNA end is better matched by TRBJ2-5. Per germline, CDR1 SGHKS and CDR2 YYEKEE (reference sequence). This CDR3 is built from 14 residues. CDR3 loop: CASSRTPSQETQYF. In DNA, the CDR3 is TGTGCCAGCAGCCGGACCCCCTCCCAAGAGACCCAGTACTTC.

This clonotype was seen more than once but under ten times. The chain links TRBV3-1 to TRBJ2-5; no reliable D call. Germline loops: CDR1 LGHDT, CDR2 YNNKEL (reference sequence). Trimming stripped 1 base from V and 0 bases from J, with 6 bases between. CDR3 length: 14 amino acids. The CDR3 spells CASSQVADQETQYF. As DNA, the CDR3 is TGTGCCAGCAGCCAAGTAGCAGACCAAGAGACCCAGTACTTC.